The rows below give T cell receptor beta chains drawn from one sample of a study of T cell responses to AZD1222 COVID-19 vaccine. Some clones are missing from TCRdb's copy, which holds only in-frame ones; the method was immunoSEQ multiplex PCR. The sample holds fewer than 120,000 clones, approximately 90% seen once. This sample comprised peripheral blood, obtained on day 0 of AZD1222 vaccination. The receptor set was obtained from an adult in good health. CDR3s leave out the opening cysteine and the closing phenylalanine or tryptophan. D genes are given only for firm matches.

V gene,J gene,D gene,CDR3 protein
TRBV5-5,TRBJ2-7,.,ASSSPDGYEQY
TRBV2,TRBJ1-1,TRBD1,ASSETGGRTEAF
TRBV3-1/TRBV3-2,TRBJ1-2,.,ASSQAPGSGYGYT
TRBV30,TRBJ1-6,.,AWSVLDSNSPLH
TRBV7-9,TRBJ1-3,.,ASSPGGRGPGNTIY
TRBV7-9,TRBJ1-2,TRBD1,ASSHRGGGYGYT
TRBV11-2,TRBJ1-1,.,ASSLVAGPTEAF
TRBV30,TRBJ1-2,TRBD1,AWVPGGTGRYGYT
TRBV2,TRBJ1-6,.,ASSDGDTKNSPLH
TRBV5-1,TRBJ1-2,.,ASSLAGTANYGYT
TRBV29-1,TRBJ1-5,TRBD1,SVSGQGSQPQH
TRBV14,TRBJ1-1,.,ASSQGLAAGAF
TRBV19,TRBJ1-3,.,ASSSSGTGNTIY
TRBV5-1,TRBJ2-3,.,ASSLPGTPADTQY
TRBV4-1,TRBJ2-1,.,ASSQPSGTVDYNEQF
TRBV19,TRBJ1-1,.,ASRIGRTNTEAF
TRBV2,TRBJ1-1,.,ASSELVALAEAF
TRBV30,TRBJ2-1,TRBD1,AWSVGGNNEQF
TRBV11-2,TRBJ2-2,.,ASSLAAAGELF
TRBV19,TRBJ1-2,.,ASSTRWAPGAGYT
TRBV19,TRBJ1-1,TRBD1,ASSPGQVLSEAF
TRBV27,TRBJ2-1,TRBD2,ASSTGTTLYNEQF
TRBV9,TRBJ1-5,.,ASSANSYSNQPQH
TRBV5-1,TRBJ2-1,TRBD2,ASSPGTSGYNEQF
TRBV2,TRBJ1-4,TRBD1,ASSPDRVNEKLF
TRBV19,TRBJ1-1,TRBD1,ASSIKGTGGVPNTEAF
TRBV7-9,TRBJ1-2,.,ASSLAVRAVSDGYT
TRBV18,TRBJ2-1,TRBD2,ASSPRREGGNEQF
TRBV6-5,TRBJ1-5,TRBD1,ASSANRDRNQPQH
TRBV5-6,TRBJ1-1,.,ASSLPTRLTNTEAF
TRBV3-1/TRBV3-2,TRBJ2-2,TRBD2,ASSQEGLAGGPGTGELF
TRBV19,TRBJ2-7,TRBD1,ASSVRQGAYEQY
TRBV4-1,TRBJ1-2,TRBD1,ASSQEGQGANYGYT
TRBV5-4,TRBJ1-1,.,ASSLVGGGTEAF
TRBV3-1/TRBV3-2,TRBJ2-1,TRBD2,ASSQVIAGDGDEQF
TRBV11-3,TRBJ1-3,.,ASSLVYGNTIY
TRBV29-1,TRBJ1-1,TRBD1,SDLGQGGVSEAF
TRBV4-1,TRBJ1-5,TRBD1,ASSQDFGTGYQPQH
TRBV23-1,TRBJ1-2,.,ATPTLRLGGYT
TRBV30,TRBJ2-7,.,AWSSSGKSSYEQY
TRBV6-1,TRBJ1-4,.,ASSEPTLSGRTNEKLF
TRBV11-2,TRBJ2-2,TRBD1,ASSLRGQGVGTGELF
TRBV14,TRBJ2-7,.,ASSPGSFSYEQY
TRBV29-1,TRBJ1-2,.,SVGEGYDYGYT
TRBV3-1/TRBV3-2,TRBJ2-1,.,ASSQATDPYNEQF
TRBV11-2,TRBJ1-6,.,ASSLRVLNSPLH
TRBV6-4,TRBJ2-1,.,ASSDSTGGRNNEQF
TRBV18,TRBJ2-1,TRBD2,ASSQSGNSYEQF
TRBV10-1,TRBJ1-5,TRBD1,ASSQGGNQPQH
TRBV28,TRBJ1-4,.,ASSSVTSSNEKLF
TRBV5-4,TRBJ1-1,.,ASSQRSYPKNTEAF
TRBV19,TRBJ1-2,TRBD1,ATLYGTESGYT
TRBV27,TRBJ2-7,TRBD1,ASSLRFTGATYEQY
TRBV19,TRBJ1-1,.,ASTAGRAF
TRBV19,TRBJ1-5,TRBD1,ASSGTGGSQPQH
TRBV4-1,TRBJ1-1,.,ASSLQVETEAF
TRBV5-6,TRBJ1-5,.,ASSLYESYSNQPQH
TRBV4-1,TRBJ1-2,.,ASSLGRDLSYGYT
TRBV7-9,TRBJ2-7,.,ASSSSRGPHYEQY